The rows below give T cell receptor beta chains drawn from one sample of a study of post-analysis software for immune sequencing data. TCRdb analysed the PCR reads with MiXCR anew, one entry per CDR3 protein. The data hold fewer than 850,000 distinct CDR3 sequences, with 30% observed a single time. The sample taken for sequencing was blood. All receptors come from a girl aged 5-17 years with multiple sclerosis. Both conserved end residues are part of each CDR3. D genes are given only for firm matches. Rows give clone size only sometimes, using once, few, many, or a class for an expanded clone.

d_call j_call v_call clone_size cdr3_aa cdr3_nt
NA TRBJ1-4 TRBV6-1 NA CASSEARAGRSEKLFF TGTGCCAGCAGTGAAGCTCGGGCAGGGCGAAGCGAAAAACTGTTTTTT
TRBD1 TRBJ1-5 TRBV3-1 few CASSQGTGVNQPQHF TGTGCCAGCAGCCAAGGGACAGGGGTCAATCAGCCCCAGCATTTT
TRBD1 TRBJ1-1 TRBV7-2 NA CASSFPRQGEEAFF TGTGCCAGCAGCTTCCCACGACAGGGGGAAGAAGCTTTCTTT
NA TRBJ2-6 TRBV9 few CASSVVPGTASGANVLTF TGTGCCAGCAGCGTAGTACCAGGGACGGCCTCTGGGGCCAACGTCCTGACTTTC
NA TRBJ2-1 TRBV20-1 few CSAERYPGDNEQFF TGCAGTGCGGAAAGGTATCCAGGGGACAATGAGCAGTTCTTC
TRBD1 TRBJ2-5 TRBV15 many CATSKDRGKRETQYF TGTGCCACCAGCAAGGACAGGGGGAAGAGGGAGACCCAGTACTTC
TRBD1 TRBJ2-5 TRBV29-1 NA CSVDPAGTGYQETQYF TGCAGCGTTGATCCCGCCGGGACAGGGTACCAAGAGACCCAGTACTTC
NA TRBJ2-5 TRBV5-4 NA CASSSEYDRPSRGETQYF TGTGCCAGCAGCTCGGAGTATGACAGGCCAAGCAGGGGAGAGACCCAGTACTTC
TRBD2 TRBJ2-1 TRBV6-2/TRBV6-3 few CASIIGGRFNNEQFF TGTGCCAGCATTATAGGCGGGAGGTTTAACAATGAGCAGTTCTTC
NA TRBJ1-5 TRBV20-1 NA CSALGQEGGGNQPQHF TGCAGTGCCCTAGGGCAAGAAGGGGGAGGCAATCAGCCCCAGCATTTT
TRBD1 TRBJ1-2 TRBV27 NA CASSFLPTGGVDGYTF TGTGCCAGCAGTTTCCTACCAACAGGGGGCGTCGATGGCTACACCTTC
TRBD2 TRBJ2-1 TRBV28 NA CASLRSASGRDNEQFF TGTGCCAGCCTCCGGTCGGCTAGCGGGAGGGATAATGAGCAGTTCTTC
NA TRBJ1-6 TRBV4-3 NA CASSQEGDGDYNSPLHF TGCGCCAGCAGCCAAGAGGGGGACGGGGACTATAATTCACCCCTCCACTTT
NA TRBJ2-1 TRBV7-9 NA CASSLVDPEQFF TGTGCCAGCAGCTTAGTTGACCCTGAGCAGTTCTTC
NA TRBJ1-1 TRBV4-3 few CASSQEGRGTEAFF TGCGCCAGCAGCCAAGAAGGTAGGGGAACTGAAGCTTTCTTT
NA TRBJ2-7 TRBV14 NA CASSQVSGYGQYF TGTGCCAGCAGCCAAGTTTCGGGCTACGGGCAGTACTTC
TRBD1 TRBJ1-1 TRBV10-3 NA CAISEKGAGPHTEAFF TGTGCCATCAGTGAGAAGGGGGCTGGGCCGCACACTGAAGCTTTCTTT
TRBD1 TRBJ2-7 TRBV29-1 NA CSVLGTGDYEQYF TGCAGCGTCTTGGGGACAGGGGACTACGAGCAGTACTTC
NA TRBJ2-5 TRBV11-2 NA CASSPNPAGTPTQQYF TGTGCCAGCAGCCCGAACCCGGCGGGAACTCCTACGCAGCAGTACTTC
TRBD2 TRBJ2-7 TRBV6-2/TRBV6-3 NA CASTKPGLAGVRSYNEQYF TGTGCCAGCACCAAGCCGGGACTAGCGGGAGTCAGGTCCTACAATGAGCAGTACTTC
NA TRBJ1-2 TRBV5-5 NA CASSQTDRANYGYTF TGTGCCAGCAGCCAAACGGACCGAGCTAACTATGGCTACACCTTC
TRBD2 TRBJ2-1 TRBV2 NA CASSCHSGRGYNEQFF TGTGCCAGCAGTTGCCACAGCGGGAGGGGGTACAATGAGCAGTTCTTC
NA TRBJ1-5 TRBV10-3 NA CAIPGQNQPQHF TGTGCCATCCCTGGACAGAATCAGCCCCAGCATTTT
NA TRBJ1-1 TRBV6-5 NA CASSRIGTEAFF TGTGCCAGCAGTCGAATTGGGACTGAAGCTTTCTTT
NA TRBJ2-5 TRBV20-1 NA CSASGTNQETQYF TGCAGTGCTAGTGGCACCAACCAAGAGACCCAGTACTTC
TRBD2 TRBJ2-3 TRBV4-3 few CASSRRLAGAGDTQYF TGCGCCAGCAGCCGCCGACTAGCGGGAGCGGGAGATACGCAGTATTTT
NA TRBJ2-1 TRBV5-8 NA CASSLVAVSGDERFF TGTGCCAGCAGCTTGGTTGCAGTATCGGGAGATGAGCGGTTCTTC
NA TRBJ2-1 TRBV11-2 many CASSLANSYQFF TGTGCCAGCAGCCTAGCGAACAGTTACCAGTTCTTC
NA TRBJ1-1 TRBV29-1 NA CSVPGNTEAFF TGCAGCGTTCCAGGGAACACTGAAGCTTTCTTT